What follows are 22 T cell receptor beta chains derived from one specimen sequenced in a study of control samples from healthy donors and cancer patients. Profiling relied on immunoSEQ multiplex PCR, and the TCRdb table lists in-frame clones only, not all of them. The sample yields 100,000 or so clones, about nine tenths seen once. The sample taken for sequencing was blood. Every receptor here comes from a woman aged 30 to 39 in good health.

Notes on this clone: The junction and the germline gene differ at one end; a read error may be behind it. The chain is built from TRBV10-1 and TRBJ1-2, with D tentatively TRBD1 (6 bases). Germline loops: CDR1 WNHNN, CDR2 SYGVQD (reference sequence). The CDR3 covers 14 residues. For the CDR3, the DNA is TGCGCCAGCAGTGAGTCGGGACAATGGAAGGTATTAGAGTTC. It is translated as CASSESGQWKVLEF.

This sequence joins TRBV21-1 and TRBJ2-5. TRBV21-1 is flagged as a pseudogene. This CDR3 comprises 15 residues. The CDR3, as DNA: TGTGCCAGCAGCAAAGGGTGCCAGGGGCGGGGGACCCAGTACTTC. Encoded protein: CASSKGCQGRGTQYF.

The V and J genes are TRBV5-1 and TRBJ1-4, with a weak D call TRBD1 (5 bases). Germline V gives CDR1 SGHRS, CDR2 YFSETQ. This CDR3 has 14 amino acids. V was shortened by 4 bases and J by 0 bases, with 7 bases between the two germline ends. CDR3 sequence reads: CASSRGATNEKLFF. For the CDR3, the DNA is TGCGCCAGCAGCCGAGGGGCAACTAATGAAAAACTGTTTTTT.

The chain recombines TRBV19 with TRBJ1-1, with D unresolved. The CDR3 extends over 14 amino acids. Germline-derived CDR1 and CDR2 are LNHDA and SQIVND (reference sequence). Trimming removed 3 bases from V and 1 base from J, with 9 bases in between. Written as DNA, the CDR3 is TGTGCCAGTAGTATGGAGGTCGCGAACACTGAAGCTTTCTTT. It is translated as CASSMEVANTEAFF.

The V and J genes are TRBV29-1 and TRBJ2-1; D is possibly TRBD2 (6 bases). Trimming stripped 5 bases from V and 4 bases from J, with 21 bases between. CDR3 length equals 16 residues. In germline, CDR1 is SQVTM, CDR2 ANQGSEA. DNA of the CDR3: TGCAGCGTTCCCAGCGGGCTCACCTCTATTTACAATGAGCAGTTCTTC. Residues: CSVPSGLTSIYNEQFF.

The CDR3 loop is CASRNPAQRNTGELFF. CDR3 sequence (DNA): TGTGCCAGTAGGAATCCGGCCCAAAGAAACACCGGGGAGCTGTTTTTT. This rearrangement joins TRBV19 to TRBJ2-2; D is undetermined. Germline CDR1 is LNHDA and CDR2 is SQIVND (reference sequence). Trimming shortened V by 6 bases and J by 2 bases, and 16 bases separated the two germline ends. The CDR3 length is 16 residues.

V gene TRBV9 combines with J gene TRBJ1-1; D possibly corresponds to TRBD1 (5 bases). Germline V gene lookup returns CDR1 SGDLS and CDR2 YYNGEE. This CDR3 is 15 amino acids long. Trimming took off 0 bases at V and 2 bases at J, with 11 bases between the two ends. CDR3 loop: CASSVDWGLNTEAFF. CDR3 nucleotides: TGTGCCAGCAGCGTAGATTGGGGCCTAAACACTGAAGCTTTCTTT.

This clone was recorded once. This chain links TRBV7-6 with TRBJ1-1; maybe TRBD1 (6 bases). Looked up from germline, CDR1 is SGHVS and CDR2 is FNYEAQ. The CDR3 length is 14 residues. V lost 2 bases, J lost 5 bases, and 12 bases lay in between. The CDR3 spells CASSLFSGATEAFF. CDR3 nucleotides: TGTGCCAGCAGCTTATTCTCAGGGGCTACTGAAGCTTTCTTT.

The sample holds a few counts of this clone. The chain joins TRBV6-5 to TRBJ2-7; D remains unclear. The CDR3 loop spans 11 amino acids. CDR1 is MNHEY and CDR2 is SVGAGI in the germline V gene. Trimming took 4 bases from V and 1 from J, leaving 2 bases between them. The CDR3, as DNA: TGTGCCAGCAGTTTTTCCTACGAGCAGTACTTC. Protein product: CASSFSYEQYF.

The gene calls are TRBV7-2 and TRBJ2-3; D unclear. V shed 0 bases and J shed 5 bases, with 9 bases lying between them. The CDR3 contains 14 residues. Germline loops: CDR1 SGHTA, CDR2 FQGNSA. Written as DNA, the CDR3 is TGTGCCAGCAGCTTAGCCGTTACACAAGATACGCAGTATTTT. Its translation: CASSLAVTQDTQYF.

This CDR3 reads CASSQRTSGSGEQFF. CDR3 sequence (DNA): TGTGCCAGCAGCCAACGGACTAGCGGGAGCGGTGAGCAGTTCTTC. The chain links TRBV3-1 (or the pseudogene TRBV3-2) to TRBJ2-1, with 13 bases fitting TRBD2. This CDR3 contains 15 residues. The germline CDR1 and CDR2 sequences are LGHDT and YNNKEL (reference sequence). V lost 2 bases to trimming and J lost 9 bases; unmatched junction nucleotides: 4.

The J gene is TRBJ2-3, the V gene TRBV5-8, with D hard to call. Between the trimmed V and J ends, which lost 2 bases and 0 bases, there was a span of 13 bases. Germline V lookup: CDR1 SGHTS, CDR2 YDEGEE. CDR3 length: 16 residues. The CDR3 spells CASSLGAHSSTDTQYF. Written as DNA, the CDR3 is TGTGCCAGCAGCTTAGGTGCCCACTCTAGCACAGATACGCAGTATTTT.

The chain recombines TRBV18 with TRBJ1-2, with 8 positions matching TRBD1. V shed 4 bases and J 6 bases; nucleotides not matched to a gene: 7. The V gene's germline CDR1 is KGHSH and CDR2 LQKENI. CDR3 length: 14 residues. The CDR3 bases are TGTGCCAGCTCACGAGATCAGGGGGCAAATGGCTACACCTTC. Protein: CASSRDQGANGYTF.

This clone was seen only once. The chain uses TRBV24-1 and TRBJ1-2; D might be TRBD1 (6 bases). CDR3 length: 14 amino acids. Between the trimmed V and J ends, which lost 3 bases and 2 bases, there was a span of 9 bases. Germline lookup yields CDR1 KGHDR and CDR2 SFDVKD. CDR3 sequence reads: CATSDHDRNYGYTF. The CDR3 DNA reads as TGTGCCACCAGTGATCATGACAGGAACTATGGCTACACCTTC.

The chain links TRBV6-4 to TRBJ2-1, with TRBD2 matching 10 bases. The J segment lost 4 bases and the V segment lost 3 bases, leaving 6 bases of the junction unmatched. CDR3 size: 16 residues. Germline CDR1 MRHNA, CDR2 SNTAGT. CDR3: CASSESGSGGYNEQFF. The CDR3 nucleotides are TGTGCCAGCAGTGAATCGGGTAGCGGGGGGTACAATGAGCAGTTCTTC.

The CDR3 DNA sequence: TGTGCCAGCAGCCAGGCGGGACCCCTGGGAAACACCATATATTTT. This codes for CASSQAGPLGNTIYF. The chain is built from TRBV3-1 (or the pseudogene TRBV3-2) and TRBJ1-3; tentative D call: TRBD1 (5 bases). With 3 bases removed from V and 4 bases from J, the gap between germline ends came to 13 bases. The CDR3 loop spans 15 amino acids. Per germline, CDR1 LGHDT and CDR2 YNNKEL (reference sequence).

The V call is TRBV6-5, the J call TRBJ1-5, with D possibly matching TRBD1 (6 bases). There are 15 residues in the CDR3. V lost 5 bases, J lost 0 bases, and 11 bases lay in between. Germline-derived CDR1 and CDR2 are MNHEY and SVGAGI. The CDR3 DNA sequence: TGTGCCAGCAGTACCCGGACAGATAGCAATCAGCCCCAGCATTTT. Translated, it gives CASSTRTDSNQPQHF.

J is TRBJ1-5 and V is TRBV21-1. TRBV21-1 is a pseudogene segment. The CDR3 contains 17 residues. CDR3 nucleotide sequence: TGTGCCAGCAGCAAAGTACCCGGAGGGAGGTACAATCAGCCCCAGCATTTT. Translated: CASSKVPGGRYNQPQHF.

The rearrangement uses TRBV11-3 and TRBJ2-6; 9 bases are a match to TRBD1. Germline assignment: CDR1 SGHNT and CDR2 YENEEA. Trimming at V came to 5 bases and at J to 2 bases, leaving 7 bases not matched to a gene. There are 17 residues in the CDR3. The CDR3 reads CASSPGTGSTGANVLTF. The DNA for the CDR3 is TGTGCCAGCAGCCCTGGGACAGGGAGTACTGGGGCCAACGTCCTGACTTTC.

There are a few counts of this clone. CDR3 in DNA: TGTGCCAGCAGTTACTCAACCAACAGGGCCGAAGCTTTCTTT. Protein: CASSYSTNRAEAFF. The chain couples TRBV6-5 to TRBJ1-1; TRBD1 might be the D (6 bases). Germline lookup yields CDR1 MNHEY and CDR2 SVGAGI. The CDR3 is 14 amino acids. V was cut by 0 bases and J by 8 bases, with 13 bases left in between.

This clone was counted a single time. CDR3 amino acids: CASSLLNNEQFF. As DNA, the CDR3 is TGTGCCAGCAGTTTATTAAACAATGAGCAGTTCTTC. The rearrangement uses TRBV28 and TRBJ2-1; D is undetermined. V lost 1 base, J lost 5 bases, and 3 bases lay in between. Per the germline V gene, CDR1 is MDHEN and CDR2 is SYDVKM. The length of the CDR3 is 12 residues. Drawing the rest from reference TRBV28 and TRBJ2-1, the complete variable domain is DVKVTQSSRYLVKRTGEKVFLECVQDMDHENMFWYRQDPGLGLRLIYFSYDVKMKEKGDIPEGYSVSREKKERFSLILESASTNQTSMYLCASSLLNNEQFFGPGTRLTVL.

V and J are TRBV28 and TRBJ2-5; 10 positions agree with TRBD1. CDR1 is MDHEN, CDR2 SYDVKM, per germline. The CDR3 sequence is 15 residues long. Trimming at V came to 5 bases and at J to 6 bases, leaving 9 bases not matched to a gene. The CDR3 nucleotides are TGTGCCAGCAGTGGGGGGACAGGGGCGCGAAAGACCCAGTACTTC. Translation gives CASSGGTGARKTQYF.